The rows below give T cell receptor beta chains drawn from one sample of a study of blood T cell repertoires in COVID-19. This table comes from immunoSEQ multiplex PCR, and its TCRdb copy is limited to in-frame clones, with some not included. The table includes about half a million clones, 75% to 90% detected once. The sample taken for sequencing was peripheral blood. These receptors all stem from a human donor in a cohort sampled during active COVID-19. Each CDR3 is given with its conserved first and last residue. Each record gives: CDR3 protein, CDR3 DNA, V gene, D gene, clone size, J gene. A D gene is named only where the DNA matches it firmly. Rows may omit the clone size; those that give it use once, few, many or a size class.

CDR3aa: CASSQVARGTRGYNEQFF; CDR3nt: TGTGCCAGCAGCCAAGTTGCCCGCGGGACCCGTGGGTACAATGAGCAGTTCTTC; v_gene: TRBV3-1/TRBV3-2; d_gene: .; abundance: .; j_gene: TRBJ2-1
CDR3aa: CASRQVAGNTIYF; CDR3nt: TGTGCCAGTAGGCAGGTTGCTGGAAACACCATATATTTT; v_gene: TRBV19; d_gene: .; abundance: .; j_gene: TRBJ1-3
CDR3aa: CASSQPPGYNTGELFF; CDR3nt: TGTGCCAGCAGCCAACCCCCAGGGTATAACACCGGGGAGCTGTTTTTT; v_gene: TRBV3-1/TRBV3-2; d_gene: .; abundance: .; j_gene: TRBJ2-2
CDR3aa: CASKRLAGEDNEQFF; CDR3nt: TGTGCCAGTAAGCGGCTAGCGGGAGAGGACAATGAGCAGTTCTTC; v_gene: TRBV19; d_gene: TRBD2; abundance: many; j_gene: TRBJ2-1
CDR3aa: CASSVATLAGGMGANVLTF; CDR3nt: TGTGCCAGCAGCGTAGCTACACTAGCGGGAGGGATGGGGGCCAACGTCCTGACTTTC; v_gene: TRBV9; d_gene: TRBD2; abundance: .; j_gene: TRBJ2-6
CDR3aa: CASSVAGHRGAGDTQYF; CDR3nt: TGTGCCAGCAGCGTAGCGGGTCACAGGGGCGCTGGAGATACGCAGTATTTT; v_gene: TRBV9; d_gene: TRBD1; abundance: .; j_gene: TRBJ2-3
CDR3aa: CASSARGLADSTDTQYF; CDR3nt: TGTGCCAGCAGCGCCAGGGGACTAGCGGATAGCACAGATACGCAGTATTTT; v_gene: TRBV9; d_gene: TRBD2; abundance: .; j_gene: TRBJ2-3
CDR3aa: CASSLDHSSTDTQYF; CDR3nt: TGTGCCAGCAGCTTAGACCACAGCAGCACAGATACGCAGTATTTT; v_gene: TRBV11-2; d_gene: .; abundance: once; j_gene: TRBJ2-3
CDR3aa: CAWEDGEDQPQHF; CDR3nt: TGTGCCTGGGAGGACGGGGAGGATCAGCCCCAGCATTTT; v_gene: TRBV30; d_gene: .; abundance: .; j_gene: TRBJ1-5
CDR3aa: CASSFGGEETQYF; CDR3nt: TGCGCCAGCAGCTTTGGGGGGGAGGAGACCCAGTACTTC; v_gene: TRBV5-1; d_gene: TRBD2; abundance: .; j_gene: TRBJ2-5
CDR3aa: CASSQPSGSAREQYF; CDR3nt: TGTGCCAGCAGCCAACCTAGCGGGAGTGCGCGCGAGCAGTACTTC; v_gene: TRBV4-2; d_gene: TRBD2; abundance: .; j_gene: TRBJ2-7
CDR3aa: CASSPTGTDTQYF; CDR3nt: TGTGCCAGCTCACCAACAGGTACAGATACGCAGTATTTT; v_gene: TRBV18; d_gene: .; abundance: once; j_gene: TRBJ2-3
CDR3aa: CASSFTSSQETQYF; CDR3nt: TGTGCCAGCAGCTTTACTAGCAGCCAAGAGACCCAGTACTTC; v_gene: TRBV11-2; d_gene: .; abundance: few; j_gene: TRBJ2-5
CDR3aa: CAWGQGGNIQYF; CDR3nt: TGTGCCTGGGGACAGGGAGGTAACATTCAGTACTTC; v_gene: TRBV30; d_gene: TRBD1; abundance: .; j_gene: TRBJ2-4
CDR3aa: CASSSTGTGALNTGELFF; CDR3nt: TGTGCCAGCAGCTCAACCGGGACAGGGGCATTGAACACCGGGGAGCTGTTTTTT; v_gene: TRBV5-4; d_gene: TRBD1; abundance: .; j_gene: TRBJ2-2
CDR3aa: CASSPKLNTEAFF; CDR3nt: TGTGCCAGCTCACCAAAGCTGAACACTGAAGCTTTCTTT; v_gene: TRBV18; d_gene: .; abundance: .; j_gene: TRBJ1-1
CDR3aa: CASSSKREGQPYDEQFF; CDR3nt: TGTGCCAGCAGCTCCAAGCGGGAGGGCCAACCCTACGATGAGCAGTTCTTC; v_gene: TRBV6-2/TRBV6-3; d_gene: TRBD2; abundance: .; j_gene: TRBJ2-1
CDR3aa: CSASKGAKYEQYF; CDR3nt: TGCAGTGCTAGTAAGGGGGCGAAATACGAGCAGTACTTC; v_gene: TRBV20-1; d_gene: TRBD1; abundance: .; j_gene: TRBJ2-7
CDR3aa: CASTSTGGRMETQYF; CDR3nt: TGTGCCAGCACTTCTACTGGAGGGAGGATGGAGACCCAGTACTTC; v_gene: TRBV7-9; d_gene: .; abundance: .; j_gene: TRBJ2-5
CDR3aa: CASSILQGLGTEAFF; CDR3nt: TGTGCCAGTAGTATCCTCCAGGGCCTCGGCACTGAAGCTTTCTTT; v_gene: TRBV19; d_gene: .; abundance: .; j_gene: TRBJ1-1
CDR3aa: CASSLIADTQYF; CDR3nt: TGTGCCAGCAGTTTGATAGCAGATACGCAGTATTTT; v_gene: TRBV12-3/TRBV12-4; d_gene: .; abundance: .; j_gene: TRBJ2-3
CDR3aa: CSVEDPGNTEAFF; CDR3nt: TGCAGCGTTGAAGACCCAGGGAACACTGAAGCTTTCTTT; v_gene: TRBV29-1; d_gene: .; abundance: .; j_gene: TRBJ1-1
CDR3aa: CASSLLPGETEAFF; CDR3nt: TGTGCCAGCAGCCTACTCCCAGGGGAGACTGAAGCTTTCTTT; v_gene: TRBV7-2; d_gene: .; abundance: .; j_gene: TRBJ1-1
CDR3aa: CASSFVAGANTEAFF; CDR3nt: TGTGCCAGCAGCTTCGTTGCGGGGGCCAACACTGAAGCTTTCTTT; v_gene: TRBV7-2; d_gene: .; abundance: .; j_gene: TRBJ1-1
CDR3aa: CATGGDTGELFF; CDR3nt: TGTGCCACCGGGGGGGACACCGGGGAGCTGTTTTTT; v_gene: TRBV24-1; d_gene: TRBD2; abundance: .; j_gene: TRBJ2-2
CDR3aa: CSVEEQGRTEAFF; CDR3nt: TGCAGCGTTGAAGAACAGGGGAGGACTGAAGCTTTCTTT; v_gene: TRBV29-1; d_gene: TRBD1; abundance: .; j_gene: TRBJ1-1
CDR3aa: CASSTDRGGYTF; CDR3nt: TGCGCCAGCAGCACGGACAGGGGGGGCTACACCTTC; v_gene: TRBV5-1; d_gene: TRBD1; abundance: .; j_gene: TRBJ1-2
CDR3aa: CASSRRPGQQETQYF; CDR3nt: TGCGCCAGCAGCCGCCGACCGGGACAGCAAGAGACCCAGTACTTC; v_gene: TRBV4-3; d_gene: TRBD1; abundance: .; j_gene: TRBJ2-5
CDR3aa: CSVGQGMGEQYF; CDR3nt: TGCAGCGTTGGACAGGGGATGGGGGAGCAGTACTTC; v_gene: TRBV29-1; d_gene: TRBD1; abundance: .; j_gene: TRBJ2-7
CDR3aa: CASSLRGGDTGELFF; CDR3nt: TGTGCCAGCAGCTTAAGAGGGGGCGACACCGGGGAGCTGTTTTTT; v_gene: TRBV7-3; d_gene: TRBD1; abundance: .; j_gene: TRBJ2-2
CDR3aa: CASRTGGRRDTQYF; CDR3nt: TGTGCCAGCAGGACGGGAGGACGACGAGATACGCAGTATTTT; v_gene: TRBV3-1/TRBV3-2; d_gene: TRBD2; abundance: .; j_gene: TRBJ2-3
CDR3aa: CASSSGGRKLFF; CDR3nt: TGTGCCAGCAGTTCCGGGGGGCGGAAACTGTTTTTT; v_gene: TRBV6-2/TRBV6-3; d_gene: .; abundance: few; j_gene: TRBJ1-4
CDR3aa: CASSLGDSYYEQYF; CDR3nt: TGCGCCAGCAGCTTGGGGGACAGCTACTACGAGCAGTACTTC; v_gene: TRBV5-1; d_gene: TRBD1; abundance: .; j_gene: TRBJ2-7
CDR3aa: CASSCRTGRYYEQYF; CDR3nt: TGTGCCAGCAGCTGCCGGACAGGGAGATACTACGAGCAGTACTTC; v_gene: TRBV21-1; d_gene: .; abundance: .; j_gene: TRBJ2-7
CDR3aa: CASSQRGGRLDEQYF; CDR3nt: TGTGCCAGCAGCCAGAGGGGCGGGAGACTCGACGAGCAGTACTTC; v_gene: TRBV3-1/TRBV3-2; d_gene: TRBD2; abundance: .; j_gene: TRBJ2-7
CDR3aa: CAWSALRVNEKLFF; CDR3nt: TGTGCCTGGAGTGCCCTGCGGGTTAATGAAAAACTGTTTTTT; v_gene: TRBV30; d_gene: .; abundance: .; j_gene: TRBJ1-4
CDR3aa: CASSVHLAGGRNEQFF; CDR3nt: TGTGCCAGCAGTGTACATCTAGCGGGAGGGAGGAATGAGCAGTTCTTC; v_gene: TRBV25-1; d_gene: TRBD2; abundance: .; j_gene: TRBJ2-1
CDR3aa: CASRGGTGTKYEQYF; CDR3nt: TGTGCCAGCAGGGGGGGGACAGGGACCAAGTACGAGCAGTACTTC; v_gene: TRBV2; d_gene: TRBD1; abundance: .; j_gene: TRBJ2-7
CDR3aa: CASSGRHSGNTIYF; CDR3nt: TGTGCCAGCAGTGGCAGGCACTCTGGAAACACCATATATTTT; v_gene: TRBV6-4; d_gene: .; abundance: .; j_gene: TRBJ1-3
CDR3aa: CAWSRALAGGPEHTDTQYF; CDR3nt: TGTGCCTGGAGTAGAGCGCTAGCGGGAGGGCCTGAACACACAGATACGCAGTATTTT; v_gene: TRBV30; d_gene: TRBD2; abundance: .; j_gene: TRBJ2-3
CDR3aa: CASGDRVRYQEQYF; CDR3nt: TGTGCCAGCGGAGACAGGGTTCGCTATCAAGAGCAGTACTTC; v_gene: TRBV27; d_gene: TRBD1; abundance: .; j_gene: TRBJ2-7
CDR3aa: CASSLTGSYNEQFF; CDR3nt: TGCGCCAGCAGCCTGACAGGGTCCTACAATGAGCAGTTCTTC; v_gene: TRBV5-1; d_gene: TRBD1; abundance: .; j_gene: TRBJ2-1